This T cell receptor beta chain came from a study of cytomegalovirus exposure and HLA in healthy donors. Study as a whole: About 79% of 350 to 400 genotyped donors fell in the Caucasian-associated ancestry cluster. The study, taken as a whole, reports: The likely explanation for a cluster of highly shared sequence variants was sequencing artifact. A later analysis found TCR association rates differed by HLA locus, highest for DRB1 and lowest for HLA-C. The productive fraction for most TCR beta V segments was about 87% or about 30% in an earlier analysis.

This CDR3 is built from 18 residues. Trimming removed 2 bases from V and 0 bases from J; junction bases left unmatched: 8. From germline, CDR1 is SGHRS and CDR2 YFSETQ. In the case of this clone: Its antigen is not known.

The study ran its PCR with 60 Vbeta and 13 Jbeta primers. Sequenced by immunoSEQ multiplex PCR; TCRdb stores in-frame clones only, minus some. The sample contains 110,000 to 150,000 clones, about 80% of which appear only once. The sequence was obtained from a young woman in good health and CMV-seropositive. The sequencing input was PBMCs. The chain couples TRBV5-1 to TRBJ2-1, with TRBD1 matching 10 bases. The CDR3, as DNA: TGCGCCAGCAGCTTCTGGACAGGGGGAAAAGACTCCTACAATGAGCAGTTCTTC. Amino acids: CASSFWTGGKDSYNEQFF.